Listed below are T cell receptor beta chains from one sample, sequenced in a study of neurological immune-mediated disorders. TCRdb passed the 5' RACE reads through MiXCR, listing each CDR3 protein once. The table lists 20,000 to 30,000 distinct CDR3 sequences, 2% to 2.5% of them singletons. The sequencing sample was made of PBMCs. These receptors originate from a woman between 45 and 65 years old with multiple sclerosis. The CDR3 runs from the conserved cysteine through the conserved F or W. The order of the fields is clone size, V gene, D gene, J gene, CDR3 DNA, CDR3 protein. The D gene is left open where the match is weak. Some rows have no size entry. The others give once, few or many, or a class for an expanded clone.

-	TRBV20-1	-	TRBJ2-7	TGCAGTGCTGTTCCCCTCGGGGCCAGGGGCAACGACGAGCAGTACTTC	CSAVPLGARGNDEQYF
many	TRBV7-7	-	TRBJ2-5	TGTGCTAGCAGCCGGGGCAGGGAGTGGCGAGAGACCCAGTACTTC	CASSRGREWRETQYF
many	TRBV12-3/TRBV12-4	-	TRBJ1-1	TGTGCCAGCAGCGGACAGCACTTGAACACTGAAGCTTTCTTT	CASSGQHLNTEAFF
many	TRBV10-2	-	TRBJ1-6	TGCGCCAGCAGTGCTCAGGGCGACAATTCACCCCTCAACTTT	CASSAQGDNSPLNF
many	TRBV4-3	-	TRBJ1-1	TGCGCCAGCAGCCAAGATCGGGTTAACACTGAAGCTTTCTTT	CASSQDRVNTEAFF
-	TRBV27	-	TRBJ2-1	TGTGCCAGCAGTTTCCATCTCCAAGTTGAGCAGTTCTTC	CASSFHLQVEQFF
many	TRBV5-1	-	TRBJ1-2	TGCGCCAGCAGCTTGGCGGGGGGAAACGGCTACACCTTC	CASSLAGGNGYTF
many	TRBV10-3	-	TRBJ1-3	TGTGCCATCAGGGAAGCAGGGTCCGGAAACACCATATATTTT	CAIREAGSGNTIYF
-	TRBV20-1	TRBD2	TRBJ2-3	TGCAGTGCGCCCCCTCCGACTAGCGGGAGTACATATACGCAGTATTTT	CSAPPPTSGSTYTQYF
many	TRBV20-1	TRBD2	TRBJ2-7	TGCAGTGCTAGAGGAGACGGGAGGGCGGGCGAGCAGTACTTC	CSARGDGRAGEQYF
many	TRBV15	-	TRBJ2-7	TGTGCCACCAGGGCTGCCGGAGGGTCCTACGAGCAGTACTTC	CATRAAGGSYEQYF
many	TRBV7-2	-	TRBJ1-2	TGTGCCAGCAGCTTATGGTTCGGCTACACCTTC	CASSLWFGYTF
many	TRBV12-3/TRBV12-4	-	TRBJ2-5	TGTGCCAGCAGTTTAGTACAGAGAGGGACCCAGTACTTC	CASSLVQRGTQYF
-	TRBV7-9	-	TRBJ2-7	TGTGCCAGCAGCTCGACAGCTTCCTACGAGCAGTACTTC	CASSSTASYEQYF
many	TRBV20-1	-	TRBJ1-1	TGCAGTGCTAGCCTCCGATCCGGGTTGGGCGAAGCTTTCTTT	CSASLRSGLGEAFF
many	TRBV20-1	-	TRBJ1-5	TGCAGTGCTAGACGGCAGGACGGTCAGCCCCAGCATTTT	CSARRQDGQPQHF
many	TRBV20-1	-	TRBJ2-3	TGCAGTGCTAGCCCCACTAGCAGAGATACGCAGTATTTT	CSASPTSRDTQYF
many	TRBV15	TRBD2	TRBJ2-5	TGTGCCACCAGCAGACTAGCGGGAGTTTGGGAGACCCAGTACTTC	CATSRLAGVWETQYF
many	TRBV2	TRBD2	TRBJ2-1	TGTGCCAGCAGTGACTGGCGGGGGAGCTACAATGAGCAGTTCTTC	CASSDWRGSYNEQFF
medium-sized	TRBV15	-	TRBJ1-5	TGTGCCACCAGCAGAGACAATCAGCCCCAGCATTTT	CATSRDNQPQHF
many	TRBV19	-	TRBJ1-4	TGTGCCAGTAGTAACGAGCGGAATGAAAAACTGTTTTTT	CASSNERNEKLFF
many	TRBV20-1	-	TRBJ2-3	TGCAGTGGTTCTAGCACAGATACGCAGTATTTT	CSGSSTDTQYF
many	TRBV3-1	-	TRBJ2-1	TGTGCCAGCAGCCAACAGGACTTTTACAATGAGCAGTTCTTC	CASSQQDFYNEQFF
many	TRBV7-2	TRBD1	TRBJ1-1	TGTGCCAGCAGCGTCGGGCCCGGGACAGGGGTGGGTGAAGCTTTCTTT	CASSVGPGTGVGEAFF
medium-sized	TRBV5-5	-	TRBJ2-1	TGTGCCAGCAGCCCCTCGGGGAACTCCTACAATGAGCAGTTCTTC	CASSPSGNSYNEQFF
many	TRBV5-1	TRBD1	TRBJ2-3	TGCGCCAGCAGCTTGGGACAGGGCGTGACAGATACGCAGTATTTT	CASSLGQGVTDTQYF
many	TRBV12-3/TRBV12-4	-	TRBJ1-1	TGTGCCAGCAGTTTCACAAGTGGGCTGGGCGCTTTCTTT	CASSFTSGLGAFF
many	TRBV5-5	-	TRBJ2-3	TGTGCCAGCTCAACGGGTCCGGGGGCAGATACGCAGTATTTT	CASSTGPGADTQYF
many	TRBV28	-	TRBJ1-5	TGTGCCAGCACCGACCGGGGGAGAAATCAGCCCCAGAATTTT	CASTDRGRNQPQNF
many	TRBV20-1	TRBD1	TRBJ2-7	TGCAGTGCTAGAGATCAACAGGGGGCGTACGAGCAGTACTTC	CSARDQQGAYEQYF
many	TRBV6-5	TRBD1	TRBJ1-1	TGTGCCAGCAGTTCGGGACAGGAGAACACTGAAGCTTTCTTT	CASSSGQENTEAFF
-	TRBV20-1	-	TRBJ2-6	TGCAGTGCTGGGACAACAACCCCCTCTGGGGCCAACGTCCTGACTTTC	CSAGTTTPSGANVLTF
few	TRBV20-1	-	TRBJ1-2	TGCAGTGCTAGATCCTGGGCCACCCTCCTTAACTATGGCTACACCTTC	CSARSWATLLNYGYTF
few	TRBV10-3	-	TRBJ1-1	TGTGCCATCAAAGCGGGCCAGTTGAACACTGAAGCTTTCTTT	CAIKAGQLNTEAFF
many	TRBV6-6	-	TRBJ1-2	TGTGCCGGGGGAACACAGAACTATGGCTACACCTTC	CAGGTQNYGYTF
many	TRBV19	-	TRBJ1-6	TGTGCCACCAGGACGACGAATTCACCCCTCCACTTT	CATRTTNSPLHF
many	TRBV12-3/TRBV12-4	-	TRBJ1-2	TGTGCCAGCAGCGGGACCGAAGCTGGCTACACCTTC	CASSGTEAGYTF
many	TRBV7-9	-	TRBJ2-5	TGTGCCAGCAGCGGCCCAGGTGGCGAGACCCAGTACTTC	CASSGPGGETQYF
many	TRBV20-1	TRBD2	TRBJ2-5	TGCAGTGCGGAGGGGAGGGAGGGCCTTGAGACCCAGTACTTC	CSAEGREGLETQYF
many	TRBV7-6	-	TRBJ2-7	TGTGCCAGCAGCTTAGCCCGGGGTTTGAGCGAGCAGTACTTC	CASSLARGLSEQYF
many	TRBV6-2/TRBV6-3	-	TRBJ1-2	TGTGCCAGCAGCCCGGACGGAATATATGGCTACACCTTC	CASSPDGIYGYTF
many	TRBV7-2	TRBD1	TRBJ2-3	TGTGCCAGCAGCTTCGGACAGGGGATAGATACGCAGTATTTT	CASSFGQGIDTQYF
many	TRBV6-6	TRBD2	TRBJ2-3	TGTGCCAGCAGCGCACTGGGACTAGCGAAAACAAGCACAGATACGCAGTATTTT	CASSALGLAKTSTDTQYF
many	TRBV20-1	TRBD2	TRBJ2-3	TGCAGTGCTAGCCCCCCGGGACTAGGATTGCGAGATACGCAGTATTTT	CSASPPGLGLRDTQYF
many	TRBV20-1	-	TRBJ2-5	TGCAGTGCTAGGGGTCAGGGGATAGAGACCCAGTACTTC	CSARGQGIETQYF
many	TRBV18	-	TRBJ1-1	TGTGCCAGCTCACCCCTCGGCGGGGAGACTGAAGCTTTCTTT	CASSPLGGETEAFF
few	TRBV12-3/TRBV12-4	TRBD1	TRBJ2-4	TGTGCCAGCTCTCTGGGACAGGGGGTCATTCAGTACTTC	CASSLGQGVIQYF
many	TRBV5-6	TRBD1	TRBJ2-4	TGTGCCAGCAGCTCGGGACAGGGAAGTGTCCAAAACATTCAGTACTTC	CASSSGQGSVQNIQYF
many	TRBV5-1	-	TRBJ2-7	TGCGCCAGCAGCTTGGGCACAGGCTTCTACGAGCAGTACTTC	CASSLGTGFYEQYF
many	TRBV20-1	-	TRBJ2-3	TGCAGTGCTAGAGTGGCCGGCTTGAGGGGCACAGATACGCAGTATTTT	CSARVAGLRGTDTQYF
many	TRBV2	-	TRBJ2-5	TGTGCCAGCGAGGCGGGAAGGGGTGAGACCCAGTACTTC	CASEAGRGETQYF